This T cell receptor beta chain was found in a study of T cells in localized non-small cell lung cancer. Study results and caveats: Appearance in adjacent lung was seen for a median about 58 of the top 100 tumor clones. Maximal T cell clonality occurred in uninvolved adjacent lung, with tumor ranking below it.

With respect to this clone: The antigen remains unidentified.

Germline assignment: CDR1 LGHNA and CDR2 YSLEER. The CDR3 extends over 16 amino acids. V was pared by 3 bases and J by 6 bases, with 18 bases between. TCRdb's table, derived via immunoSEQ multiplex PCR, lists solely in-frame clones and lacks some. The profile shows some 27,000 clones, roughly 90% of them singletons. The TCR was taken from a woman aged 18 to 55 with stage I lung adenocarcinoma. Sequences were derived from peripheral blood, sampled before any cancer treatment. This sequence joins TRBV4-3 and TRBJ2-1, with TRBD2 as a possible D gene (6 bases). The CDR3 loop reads CASSQFRRDSFNEQFF. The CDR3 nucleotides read TGCGCCAGCAGCCAGTTTAGGCGGGACTCTTTCAATGAGCAGTTCTTC.